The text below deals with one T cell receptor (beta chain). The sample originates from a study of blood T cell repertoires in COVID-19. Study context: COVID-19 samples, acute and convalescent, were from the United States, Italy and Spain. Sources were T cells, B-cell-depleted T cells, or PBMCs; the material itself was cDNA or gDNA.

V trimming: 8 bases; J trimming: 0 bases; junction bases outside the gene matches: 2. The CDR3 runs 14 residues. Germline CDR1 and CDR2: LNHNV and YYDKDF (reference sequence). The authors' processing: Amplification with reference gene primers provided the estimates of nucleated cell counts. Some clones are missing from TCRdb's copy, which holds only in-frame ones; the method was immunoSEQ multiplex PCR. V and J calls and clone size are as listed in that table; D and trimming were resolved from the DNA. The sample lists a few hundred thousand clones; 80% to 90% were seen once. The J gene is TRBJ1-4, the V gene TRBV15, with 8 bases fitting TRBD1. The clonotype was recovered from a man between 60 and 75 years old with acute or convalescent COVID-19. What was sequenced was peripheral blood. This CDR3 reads CATAQGATNEKLFF. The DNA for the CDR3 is TGTGCCACCGCACAGGGGGCAACTAATGAAAAACTGTTTTTT.